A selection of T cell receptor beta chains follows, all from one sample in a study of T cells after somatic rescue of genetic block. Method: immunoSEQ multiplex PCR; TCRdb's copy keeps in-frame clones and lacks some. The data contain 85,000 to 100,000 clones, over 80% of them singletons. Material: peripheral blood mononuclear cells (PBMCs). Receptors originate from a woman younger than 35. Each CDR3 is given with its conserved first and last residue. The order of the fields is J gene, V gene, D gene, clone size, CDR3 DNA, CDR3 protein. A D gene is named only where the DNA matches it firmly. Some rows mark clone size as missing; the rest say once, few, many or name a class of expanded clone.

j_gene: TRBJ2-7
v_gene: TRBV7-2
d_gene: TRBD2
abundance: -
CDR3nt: TGTGCCAGCAGCCCAGGGACTAAGAGGGAGCAGTACTTC
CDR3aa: CASSPGTKREQYF

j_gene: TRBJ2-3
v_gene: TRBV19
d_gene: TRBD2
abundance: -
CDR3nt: TGTGCCAGTAGTATAGAGGGGTATCGACTAGCGGGAGGGACAGATACGCAGTATTTT
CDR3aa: CASSIEGYRLAGGTDTQYF

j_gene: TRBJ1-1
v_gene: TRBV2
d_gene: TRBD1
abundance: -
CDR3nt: TGTGCCAGCAGCCCCGGGACAGGTGGCACGGGCACTGAAGCTTTCTTT
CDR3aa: CASSPGTGGTGTEAFF

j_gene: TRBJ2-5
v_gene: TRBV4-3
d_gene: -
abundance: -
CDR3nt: TGCGCCAGCAGCCAGGCGGGCACCCAAGAGACCCAGTACTTC
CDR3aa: CASSQAGTQETQYF

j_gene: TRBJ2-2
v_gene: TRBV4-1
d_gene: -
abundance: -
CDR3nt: TGCGCCAGCAGCCAAGCGGAGACGCGTACCGGGGAGCTGTTTTTT
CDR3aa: CASSQAETRTGELFF

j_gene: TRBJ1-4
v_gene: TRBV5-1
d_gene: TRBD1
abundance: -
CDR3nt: TGCGCCAGCAGCCGGGACAGCCGTAATGAAAAACTGTTTTTT
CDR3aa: CASSRDSRNEKLFF

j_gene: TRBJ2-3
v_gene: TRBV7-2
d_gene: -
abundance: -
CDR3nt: TGTGCCAGCAGCACCTGGGCGGGAGATACGCAGTATTTT
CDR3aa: CASSTWAGDTQYF

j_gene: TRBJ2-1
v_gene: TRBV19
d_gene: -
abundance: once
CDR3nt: TGTGCCAGTAGTGCAGGGGGGGACTTTCCCTACAATGAGCAGTTCTTC
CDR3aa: CASSAGGDFPYNEQFF

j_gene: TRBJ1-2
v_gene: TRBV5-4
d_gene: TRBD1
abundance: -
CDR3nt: TGTGCCAGCAGCTGGGGGGACAGCTATGGCTACACCTTC
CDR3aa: CASSWGDSYGYTF

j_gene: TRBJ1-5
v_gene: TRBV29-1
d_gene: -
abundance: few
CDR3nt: TGCAGCGTCGCAGAAAACCTCGTTTCGCCCCAGCATTTT
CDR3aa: CSVAENLVSPQHF

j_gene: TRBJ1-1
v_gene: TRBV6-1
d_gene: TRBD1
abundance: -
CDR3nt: TGTGCCAGCAGCCGGACAGGGGCTGAAGCTTTCTTT
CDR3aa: CASSRTGAEAFF

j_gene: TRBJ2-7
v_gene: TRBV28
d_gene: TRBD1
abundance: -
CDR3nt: TGTGCCAGCAGTTTACTGACGCCGGGGGGACAGGGCGCCTACGAGCAGTACTTC
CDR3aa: CASSLLTPGGQGAYEQYF

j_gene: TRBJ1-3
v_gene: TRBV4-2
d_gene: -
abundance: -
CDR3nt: TGTGCCAGCAACTCTGAGCCCTCTGGAAACACCATATATTTT
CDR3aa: CASNSEPSGNTIYF

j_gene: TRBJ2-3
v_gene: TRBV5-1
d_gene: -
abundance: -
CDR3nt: TGCGCCAGCAGCTTGACGGGAAAAAGCAGGGGCAACACAGATACGCAGTATTTT
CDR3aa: CASSLTGKSRGNTDTQYF

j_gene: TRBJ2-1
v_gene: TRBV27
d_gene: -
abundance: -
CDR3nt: TGTGCCAGCAGTTTATCCCCCGGGGTTTCGGGGAGCTCCTACAATGAGCAGTTCTTC
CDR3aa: CASSLSPGVSGSSYNEQFF

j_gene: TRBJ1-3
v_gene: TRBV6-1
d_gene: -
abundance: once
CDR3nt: TGTGCCAGCAGTGAGATGTTGTCTGGAAACACCATATATTTT
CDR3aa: CASSEMLSGNTIYF

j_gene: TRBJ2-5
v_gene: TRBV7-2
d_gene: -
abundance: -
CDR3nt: TGTGCCAGCAGCTTAGAGGGGGGCCAAGAGACCCAGTACTTC
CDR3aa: CASSLEGGQETQYF

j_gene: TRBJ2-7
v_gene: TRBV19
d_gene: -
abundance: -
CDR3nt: TGTGCCAGTAGTAAGACAGTGACGCCCTACGAGCAGTACTTC
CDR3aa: CASSKTVTPYEQYF

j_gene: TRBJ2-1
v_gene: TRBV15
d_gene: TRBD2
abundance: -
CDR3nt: TGTGCCACCAGCAGAGAACTAGCGGACAATGAGCAGTTCTTC
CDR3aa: CATSRELADNEQFF

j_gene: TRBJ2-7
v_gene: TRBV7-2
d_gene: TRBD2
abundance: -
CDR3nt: TGTGCCAGCAGTCTCACGCCCGGGAGGAGCCACGAGCAGTACTTC
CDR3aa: CASSLTPGRSHEQYF

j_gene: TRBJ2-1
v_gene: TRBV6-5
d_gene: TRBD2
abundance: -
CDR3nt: TGTGCCAGCAGTTACCGACTAGCGGGAGGGGATGAGCAGTTCTTC
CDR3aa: CASSYRLAGGDEQFF

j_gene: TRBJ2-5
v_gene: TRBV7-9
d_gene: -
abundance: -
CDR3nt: TGTGCCAGCAGCTTGGGACCGAGGGAGACCCAGTACTTC
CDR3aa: CASSLGPRETQYF

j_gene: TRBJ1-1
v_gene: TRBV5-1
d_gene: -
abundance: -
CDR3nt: TGCGCCAGCAGCCCAACCGGGGGCCCTGAAGCTTTCTTT
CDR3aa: CASSPTGGPEAFF

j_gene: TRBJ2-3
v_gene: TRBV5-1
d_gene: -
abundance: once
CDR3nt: TGCGCCAGCAGCTTGGGAGCGAGAGAAAGAGATACGCAGTATTTT
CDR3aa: CASSLGARERDTQYF

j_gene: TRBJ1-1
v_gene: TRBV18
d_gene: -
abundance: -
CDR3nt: TGTGCCAGCTCATCACAGGCCCTCGGGACTGAAGCTTTCTTT
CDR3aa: CASSSQALGTEAFF

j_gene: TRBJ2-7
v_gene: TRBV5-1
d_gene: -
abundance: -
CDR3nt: TGCGCCAGCAGCCCTTTTGGGGGTATGGAGCAGTACTTC
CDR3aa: CASSPFGGMEQYF

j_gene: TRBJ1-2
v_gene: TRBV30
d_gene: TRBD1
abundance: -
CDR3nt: TGTGCCTGGAGTGCAGGGGACAGGAGTCATGGCTACACCTTC
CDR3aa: CAWSAGDRSHGYTF

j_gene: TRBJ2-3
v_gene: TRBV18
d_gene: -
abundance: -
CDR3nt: TGTGCCAGCTCAAACATAGGGACGGGAGACCATCTCACAGATACGCAGTATTTT
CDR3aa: CASSNIGTGDHLTDTQYF

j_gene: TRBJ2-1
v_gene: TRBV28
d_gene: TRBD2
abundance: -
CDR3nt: TGTGCCAGCAGTTTGCACTCTTGGACTAGCGGGGGGTTGGATAATAGGGATGAGCAGTTCTTC
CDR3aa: CASSLHSWTSGGLDNRDEQFF

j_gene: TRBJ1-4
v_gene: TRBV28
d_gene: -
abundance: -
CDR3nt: TGTGCCAGCAGTTCCCCCTCAGGGGAGACTAATGAAAAACTGTTTTTT
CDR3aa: CASSSPSGETNEKLFF

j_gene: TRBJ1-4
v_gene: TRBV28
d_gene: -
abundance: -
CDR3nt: TGTGCCAGCAGTTTATCGGGCCATGTAAGGAATGAAAAACTGTTTTTT
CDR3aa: CASSLSGHVRNEKLFF

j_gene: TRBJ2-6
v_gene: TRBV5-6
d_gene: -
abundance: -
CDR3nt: TGTGCCAGCAGCTTGTCGGGGGTAGCATCGGCCAACGTCCTGACTTTC
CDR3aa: CASSLSGVASANVLTF

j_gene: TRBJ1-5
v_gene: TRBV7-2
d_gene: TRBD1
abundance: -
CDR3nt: TGTGCCAGCAGCTGGGGGACAGGGGTCCGTAGCAATCAGCCCCAGCATTTT
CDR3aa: CASSWGTGVRSNQPQHF

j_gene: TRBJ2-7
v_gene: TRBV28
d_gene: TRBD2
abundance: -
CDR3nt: TGTGCCAGCAGGCTAGCGGGAGGGGATTACTACGAGCAGTACTTC
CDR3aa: CASRLAGGDYYEQYF

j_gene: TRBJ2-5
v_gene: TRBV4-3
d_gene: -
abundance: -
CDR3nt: TGCGCCAGCAGCCAAGATTTCCCCCGGGGGGAGACCCAGTACTTC
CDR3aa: CASSQDFPRGETQYF

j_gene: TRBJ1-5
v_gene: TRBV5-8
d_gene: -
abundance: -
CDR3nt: TGTGCCAGCAGCAAATCAGGGGTCCAGCCCCAGCATTTT
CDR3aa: CASSKSGVQPQHF

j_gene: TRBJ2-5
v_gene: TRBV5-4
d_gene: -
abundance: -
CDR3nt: TGTGCCAGCAGCCCCCCGGGGGAGGCCCAGTACTTC
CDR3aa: CASSPPGEAQYF

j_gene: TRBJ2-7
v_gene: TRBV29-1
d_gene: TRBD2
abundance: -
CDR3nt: TGCAGCGTCGAAACTGGTTGGACTAGCGGTTCCTACGAGCAGTACTTC
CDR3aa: CSVETGWTSGSYEQYF

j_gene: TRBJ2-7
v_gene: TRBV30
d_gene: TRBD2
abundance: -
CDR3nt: TGTGCCTGGAGCGACGCCGCGGGAGAGGCGTACGAGCAGTACTTC
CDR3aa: CAWSDAAGEAYEQYF

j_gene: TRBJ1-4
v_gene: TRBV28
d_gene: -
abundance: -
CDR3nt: TGTGCCAGCATCCCCGGACCCAGGGAAGAAGGGGACGAAAAACTGTTTTTT
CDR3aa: CASIPGPREEGDEKLFF

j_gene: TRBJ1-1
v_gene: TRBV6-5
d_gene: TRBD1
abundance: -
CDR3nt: TGTGCCAGCAGTTACCGACAGGGAAGGACTGAAGCTTTCTTT
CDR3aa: CASSYRQGRTEAFF

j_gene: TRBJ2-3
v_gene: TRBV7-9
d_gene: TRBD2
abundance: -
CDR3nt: TGTGCCAGCAGCTCAGCCCTCGGGGGGGTCAGGACAGATACGCAGTATTTT
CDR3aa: CASSSALGGVRTDTQYF

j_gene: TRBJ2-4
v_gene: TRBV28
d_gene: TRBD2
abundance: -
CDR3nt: TGTGCCAGCAGGCCGGGACTAGCGGGGGAGCGGGCCAAAAACATTCAGTACTTC
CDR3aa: CASRPGLAGERAKNIQYF

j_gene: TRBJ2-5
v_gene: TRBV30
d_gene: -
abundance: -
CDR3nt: TGTGCCTGGAGTGTTGGGGCCGGGACTCAAGAGACCCAGTACTTC
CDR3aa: CAWSVGAGTQETQYF

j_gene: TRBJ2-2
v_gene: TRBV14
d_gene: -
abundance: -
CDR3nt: TGTGCCAGCAGCCAAGCTAGCCGTGGCACCGGGGAGCTGTTTTTT
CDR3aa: CASSQASRGTGELFF

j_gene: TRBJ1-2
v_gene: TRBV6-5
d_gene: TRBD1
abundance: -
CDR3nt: TGTGCCAGCAGTTACGTTCAGGGGGCGAGTGGCTACACCTTC
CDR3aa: CASSYVQGASGYTF

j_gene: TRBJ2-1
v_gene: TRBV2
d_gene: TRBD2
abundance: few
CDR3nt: TGTGCCAGCTTTGCCGTCGGGGCGGGGGCCTACAATGAGCAGTTCTTC
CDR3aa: CASFAVGAGAYNEQFF

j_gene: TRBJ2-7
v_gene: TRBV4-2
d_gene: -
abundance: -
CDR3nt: TGTGCCAGCAGCCAACCCCATGGCGGAGGGGCCTACGAGCAGTACTTC
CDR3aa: CASSQPHGGGAYEQYF

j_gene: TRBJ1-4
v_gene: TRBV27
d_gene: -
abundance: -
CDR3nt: TGTGCCAGCAGTTTCGGGTGGAATGAAAAACTGTTTTTT
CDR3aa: CASSFGWNEKLFF

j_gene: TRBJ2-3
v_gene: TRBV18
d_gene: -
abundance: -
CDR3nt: TGTGCCAGCTCACCAGGGGGGCCCTCCGCCGGGCGGGAGTGGGCAGGGGATACGCAGTATTTT
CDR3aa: CASSPGGPSAGREWAGDTQYF

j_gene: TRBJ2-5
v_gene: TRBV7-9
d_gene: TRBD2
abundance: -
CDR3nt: TGTGCCAGCAGTCTAGGACTAGCCATGCTATTTCAAGAGACCCAGTACTTC
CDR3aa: CASSLGLAMLFQETQYF

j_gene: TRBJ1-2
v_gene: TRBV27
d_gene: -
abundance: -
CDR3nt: TGTGCCAGCAGTTTATTCCCAGGAAACTATGGCTACACCTTC
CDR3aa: CASSLFPGNYGYTF